This T cell receptor (beta chain) was sequenced during a study of early T cells in non-severe SARS-CoV-2 infection. About the research overall: Bulk RNA isolated from unsorted whole blood underwent sequencing; chains were not paired.

CDR1 is DFQATT and CDR2 is SNEGSKA in the germline V gene (reference sequence). The V and J ends lost 3 bases and 8 bases, in that order; junction bases with no gene match: 7. This CDR3 region has 14 residues. Study results and limitations: Anti-spike CD8 responses were favored by VDJdb matching, which missed private and CD4 specificities.

Molecules of cDNA were individually given unique molecular identifiers that were attached to them. TCRdb recomputed calls from the 5' RACE reads with MiXCR, one row per CDR3 protein. This table has 80,000 or so distinct CDR3 sequences, about 11% appearing once. This clonotype was detected many times. What it binds is unknown. This receptor was identified in an adult who was a healthcare worker with PCR-confirmed SARS-CoV-2 infection or an uninfected control (not recorded which). The chain carries TRBV20-1 and TRBJ2-1, with 10 bases matching TRBD2. The input for sequencing was whole blood, taken at baseline. CDR3 coding DNA: TGCAGTGCTAGGTCTAGCGGGGGTAGAGATGAGCAGTTCTTC. It yields the protein CSARSSGGRDEQFF.